A selection of T cell receptor beta chains follows, all from one sample in a study of PD-1 blockade in classical Hodgkin lymphoma. This table comes from immunoSEQ multiplex PCR, and its TCRdb copy is limited to in-frame clones, with some not included. The sample records 90,000 or so clones, about 77% being singletons. The sample was peripheral blood mononuclear cells (PBMCs), taken before the fourth cycle of nivolumab. The receptor set was obtained from a human donor with classical Hodgkin lymphoma. CDR3s leave out the opening cysteine and the closing phenylalanine or tryptophan. Clone size is not always given. Where it is, it says once, few, many or a class for expanded clones.

TRBV29-1,.,SVASGFYSYEQY
TRBV19,once,ASSANLQGPYT
TRBV5-4,few,ASSLGGGTSYEQY
TRBV6-6,.,ASTPIQTYGYT
TRBV5-1,.,ASSLSGLETQY
TRBV7-7,.,ASSLVGTGAETQY
TRBV6-5,.,ASSYLAGNTEAF
TRBV20-1,.,SANQGETQY
TRBV25-1,.,ASSESSGGDTQY
TRBV4-2,.,ASSQVGVSYEQY
TRBV7-9,.,ASSPGQGSGGYT
TRBV2,.,ASSEVLSRADTQY
TRBV5-1,.,ASSFSGNQPQH
TRBV5-4,.,ASSYRQGHTGELF
TRBV13,.,ASSLGLWKVSGATDTQY
TRBV6-5,.,ASSSLVTNTEAF
TRBV6-5,.,ASSDLALPGTQY
TRBV18,.,ASSPTVSYEQY
TRBV5-4,.,ASSIPGRVSEAF
TRBV19,.,ASSIGVTVNQPQH
TRBV28,.,ASSRPGSSNEKLF
TRBV6-6,.,ASTSSGQIFVNEQF
TRBV7-9,.,ASSLGPGEETQY
TRBV7-3,.,ASSLKISGTADTQY
TRBV29-1,.,SAPVRGTDTQY
TRBV10-3,once,AISERGDRHTEAF
TRBV7-2,many,ASSYTGIQPQH
TRBV2,.,ASSGTSGSGELF
TRBV9,.,ASSPRAGDGYGYT
TRBV7-9,.,ASSRGSGRTEAF
TRBV9,.,ASSVGAYSNQPQH
TRBV20-1,.,SASPTLEAF
TRBV7-3,once,ASSSRAPGANVLT
TRBV2,.,ASSEAGRGIQPQH
TRBV7-8,.,ASSLMEGHPGANVLT
TRBV6-5,.,ASEGARYEQY
TRBV5-4,.,ASSLASQDQTIQY
TRBV7-2,.,ASSLGGSRLRETQY
TRBV10-3,once,AIRTTSGGSSNYEQY
TRBV5-8,.,ASRISGFSYEQY
TRBV9,.,ASSVAGNYNSPLH
TRBV25-1,.,ASTEASTDTQY
TRBV6-5,.,ASSWGKVGVIEQY
TRBV5-1,.,ASSLRGPSQETQY
TRBV11-1,.,ASSSPPRGYEQY